The 14 T cell receptor beta chains below were found in one sample sequenced in a study of blood T cell repertoires in COVID-19. This table comes from immunoSEQ multiplex PCR, and its TCRdb copy is limited to in-frame clones, with some not included. The sample yields 250,000 to 300,000 clones, around 90% seen once. The sequenced sample was peripheral blood. Every receptor here comes from a woman aged 25 to 39 with acute or convalescent COVID-19.

In DNA form, the CDR3 reads TGTGCCAGCAGCTTGCTTCGACTAGCGGGCTCCTACAATGAGCAGTTCTTC. It yields the protein CASSLLRLAGSYNEQFF. The chain carries TRBV5-4 and TRBJ2-1; 10 bases agree with TRBD2. The length of the CDR3 is 17 residues. The ends lost 1 base at V and 0 bases at J; junction bases unmatched: 4. Germline-derived CDR1 and CDR2 are SGHNT and YYREEE (reference sequence).

The V call is TRBV9, the J call TRBJ1-3, with 10 nucleotides matching TRBD1. The CDR3 is made up of 17 amino acids. The V segment lost 2 bases and the J segment 3 bases; nucleotides outside the gene matches: 8. Germline CDR1 SGDLS, CDR2 YYNGEE. The CDR3 nucleotides read TGTGCCAGCAGCGTCTGGGCGGGACAGGGGAGTGGAAACACCATATATTTT. It specifies CASSVWAGQGSGNTIYF. The entire variable domain, with the rest obtained from reference TRBV9 and TRBJ1-3, is as follows: DSGVTQTPKHLITATGQRVTLRCSPRSGDLSVYWYQQSLDQGLQFLIQYYNGEERAKGNILERFSAQQFPDLHSELNLSSLELGDSALYFCASSVWAGQGSGNTIYFGEGSWLTVV.

This clone has just one count. The chain has TRBV7-2 and TRBJ1-4; a possible D gene is TRBD1 (5 bases). This CDR3 is built from 15 residues. Trimming left V 1 base short and J 8 bases short, with 14 bases between. The V gene's germline CDR1 is SGHTA and CDR2 FQGNSA. CDR3 DNA: TGTGCCAGCAGCTTAGATGGGGGGACCGGAGAAAAACTGTTTTTT. Amino acids: CASSLDGGTGEKLFF.

The rearrangement joins TRBV5-1 to TRBJ2-7, with TRBD2 as a possible D gene (6 bases). V was cut by 3 bases and J by 4 bases, with 26 bases left in between. This CDR3 is built from 18 residues. CDR1 is SGHRS and CDR2 is YFSETQ in the germline V gene. The CDR3 reads CASSYLRGGGVWEYEQYF. CDR3 DNA: TGCGCCAGCAGCTACCTGCGGGGTGGAGGGGTTTGGGAGTACGAGCAGTACTTC.

The chain joins TRBV19 to TRBJ1-1, with 11 bases that match TRBD1. J gave up 5 bases and V 5 bases, and 16 bases lay outside the gene matches. Germline loops: CDR1 LNHDA, CDR2 SQIVND (reference sequence). CDR3 size: 18 residues. CDR3 region: CASSLRPGTGGLRTEAFF. CDR3 DNA sequence: TGTGCCAGTAGTTTACGACCCGGGACAGGGGGTCTGCGAACTGAAGCTTTCTTT.

This chain connects TRBV27 to TRBJ1-5, with D perhaps TRBD1 (6 bases). The germline CDR1 and CDR2 sequences are MNHEY and SMNVEV (reference sequence). V lost 4 bases and J 3 bases, leaving 16 bases between the germline ends. The CDR3 spans 16 residues. The CDR3 DNA reads TGTGCCAGCAGTTGGACCGACAGGTTGGACAATCAGCCCCAGCATTTT. The encoded protein is CASSWTDRLDNQPQHF.

This chain links TRBV10-1 with TRBJ2-1; 7 bases match TRBD2. The CDR3 consists of 16 residues. Looked up from germline, CDR1 is WNHNN and CDR2 is SYGVQD (reference sequence). The V gene end was trimmed by 2 bases and the J gene end by 7 bases; junction bases not matched to a gene: 11. CDR3 DNA sequence: TGCGCCAGCAGTGAGGTGGTGGGAGGGCCTAGAAATGAGCAGTTCTTC. This codes for CASSEVVGGPRNEQFF.

V is TRBV11-2 and J is TRBJ2-5; 8 bases map to TRBD1. The CDR3 sequence is 14 residues long. Germline CDR1 is SGHAT and CDR2 is FQNNGV. V was clipped by 3 bases and J by 4 bases; unmatched bases: 4. The CDR3 nucleotides are TGTGCCAGCAGCTTTTCCAGGGGGCGAGAGACCCAGTACTTC. Encoded protein: CASSFSRGRETQYF.

DNA of the CDR3: TGCGCCAGCAGTGATTGGCCTAGCGGACCCGAGAACACCGGGGAGCTGTTTTTT. The encoded protein is CASSDWPSGPENTGELFF. V and J are TRBV10-1 and TRBJ2-2; 7 positions match TRBD2. The CDR3 covers 18 residues. Germline V CDR1 and CDR2: WNHNN, SYGVQD (reference sequence). V trimming: 3 bases; J trimming: 1 base; junction bases outside the gene matches: 11.

As to this clone: The identical CDR3 is also encoded by other nucleotide sequences in the sample. The chain combines TRBV20-1 with TRBJ2-1; 7 nucleotides align to TRBD2. Germline values: CDR1 DFQATT, CDR2 SNEGSKA (reference sequence). Germline trimming cut 6 bases from V and 9 bases from J; bases unmatched to any gene: 5. This CDR3 is built from 11 residues. CDR3 loop: CSARDYLEQFF. In DNA form, the CDR3 reads TGCAGTGCCCGGGACTACCTTGAGCAGTTCTTC.

In DNA, the CDR3 is TGTGCCTGGAGTTCAGGGAGGGGTGATGCTTTCTTT. Amino acid sequence: CAWSSGRGDAFF. The chain recombines TRBV30 with TRBJ1-1, with TRBD1 as a possible D gene (5 bases). V dropped 2 bases and J dropped 11 bases, with 15 bases sitting between them. The CDR3 is 12 amino acids. Germline-derived CDR1 and CDR2 are GTSNPN and SVGIG (reference sequence).

This chain joins TRBV21-1 and TRBJ1-6; TRBD1 reflects the table's D call only, with no check against the DNA. TRBV21-1 is marked as a pseudogene. This CDR3 has 15 residues. The CDR3 DNA reads TGTGCCATTTCCGAGACAGGGCCGACTAATTCACCCCTCCACTTT. Its translation is CAISETGPTNSPLHF.

This clone showed up just a few times. This chain uses TRBV7-9 with TRBJ2-2; D gene unclear. The CDR3 sequence is 13 residues long. Germline loops: CDR1 SEHNR, CDR2 FQNEAQ (reference sequence). The V end was cut by 7 bases, the J end by 3 bases, with 9 bases between. CDR3 in amino acids: CASTTSHTGELFF. As DNA, the CDR3 is TGTGCCAGCACCACTTCCCACACCGGGGAGCTGTTTTTT.

The rearrangement uses TRBV30 and TRBJ2-1; 12 nucleotides align to TRBD2. The CDR3 sequence is 14 residues long. The V gene end was trimmed by 5 bases and the J gene end by 4 bases; junction bases not matched to a gene: 3. CDR1 is GTSNPN, CDR2 SVGIG, per germline (reference sequence). CDR3 sequence reads: CAWGGLAGYNEQFF. In DNA form, the CDR3 reads TGTGCCTGGGGGGGACTAGCGGGTTACAATGAGCAGTTCTTC.